These 8 T cell receptor beta chains were sequenced from one sample in a study of cytomegalovirus exposure and HLA in healthy donors. The primer mix had 60 Vbeta and 13 Jbeta primers. The repertoire was sequenced with immunoSEQ multiplex PCR; TCRdb's copy has only in-frame clones and lacks some. Altogether approximately 200,000 clones are present, approximately 78% being singletons, with the ten largest covering over 5%. Sequenced: PBMCs. Receptor source: a woman aged 50 to 60 in good health and CMV-seropositive.

This chain joins TRBV6-5 and TRBJ2-1, with 9 bases identical to TRBD1. Germline CDR1 reads MNHEY; CDR2 reads SVGAGI. This CDR3 has 16 amino acids. J gave up 9 bases and V 2 bases, and 11 bases lay outside the gene matches. CDR3 amino acids: CASSYTDLQGAGEQFF. The CDR3, as DNA: TGTGCCAGCAGTTACACTGACCTACAGGGGGCCGGTGAGCAGTTCTTC.

This chain uses TRBV29-1 with TRBJ1-1, with a weak D call TRBD1 (5 bases). Trimming removed 6 bases at V and 3 bases at J, with 11 bases between. Germline CDR1 and CDR2: SQVTM and ANQGSEA. The length of the CDR3 is 12 residues. CDR3 sequence: CSVGWGDTEAFF. CDR3 bases: TGCAGCGTCGGGTGGGGGGACACTGAAGCTTTCTTT.

The V call is TRBV28, the J call TRBJ1-2; D ambiguous. V shed 5 bases and J shed 4 bases, with 11 bases lying between them. The germline V gene encodes CDR1 MDHEN and CDR2 SYDVKM. The CDR3 covers 13 residues. CDR3 in DNA: TGTGCCAGCAGTCCCGGACTTAGCTATGGCTACACCTTC. Protein: CASSPGLSYGYTF.

This clone has just a few counts. J is TRBJ2-7 and V is TRBV28, with D hard to call. The CDR3 covers 11 residues. V lost 6 bases, J lost 4 bases, and 7 bases lay in between. Germline V gene sequence: CDR1 MDHEN, CDR2 SYDVKM. The CDR3 loop is CASRGRYEQYF. The CDR3, as DNA: TGTGCCAGCAGGGGCAGATACGAGCAGTACTTC.

With respect to this clone: A read error may produce the germline difference seen at one junction end. This sequence joins TRBV19 and TRBJ1-2; D perhaps matches TRBD1 (6 bases). This CDR3 has 14 amino acids. Germline V lookup: CDR1 LNHDA, CDR2 SQIVND (reference sequence). CDR3 sequence: CASSMDSGNYGHTF. The DNA of the CDR3 is TGTGCCAGTAGTATGGACAGTGGGAACTATGGCCACACCTTC.

The sample holds a few counts of this clone. The chain is built from TRBV7-9 and TRBJ1-6, with 7 bases lining up with TRBD1. The CDR3 extends over 17 amino acids. The germline gives CDR1 SEHNR, CDR2 FQNEAQ (reference sequence). The junction had 10 bases not matched to a gene; V was cut back by 1 base and J by 7 bases. CDR3 nucleotides: TGTGCCAGCAGCTTAGATGTGGCAGGGGGATGGAATTCACCCCTCCACTTT. It encodes CASSLDVAGGWNSPLHF.

V is TRBV5-4 and J is TRBJ1-1, with D uncertain. With 4 bases removed from V and 0 bases from J, the gap between germline ends came to 7 bases. This CDR3 has 13 amino acids. The V gene's germline CDR1 is SGHNT and CDR2 YYREEE (reference sequence). CDR3 sequence: CASSMQVNTEAFF. CDR3 coding DNA: TGTGCCAGCAGCATGCAGGTGAACACTGAAGCTTTCTTT. Supplemented by reference TRBV5-4 and TRBJ1-1, the full variable domain reads ETGVTQSPTHLIKTRGQQVTLRCSSQSGHNTVSWYQQALGQGPQFIFQYYREEENGRGNFPPRFSGLQFPNYSSELNVNALELDDSALYLCASSMQVNTEAFFGQGTRLTVV.

The chain couples TRBV9 to TRBJ2-3, with a tentative D call TRBD2 (6 bases). The ends were cut back, 9 bases at V and 3 bases at J, with 17 bases in the middle. This CDR3 has 14 amino acids. Germline V gene data show CDR1 as SGDLS and CDR2 as YYNGEE. CDR3 sequence: CATPYPRGTDTQYF. The CDR3 nucleotides read TGTGCCACCCCGTACCCCCGGGGGACAGATACGCAGTATTTT.